The 28 T cell receptor beta chains in this list originate from one sample, sequenced in a study of neurological immune-mediated disorders (dated by TCRdb to 2018 to 2020). The library was produced with 5' RACE. Instrument on record: Illumina HiSeq 2500. TCRdb applied fastp at Q25 and MiXCR to the public reads, then kept only in-frame beta chains. Entries that share a CDR3 protein sequence are merged under the most common genes and DNA. The sample includes about 35,000 distinct CDR3 sequences, with 3% to 4% observed a single time. Of the sample, less than 2.5% falls within the top ten clones. Sequenced sample: PBMCs. These receptor sequences come from a man between 25 and 39 years old with multiple sclerosis.

This clonotype was seen ten or more times. The V gene is TRBV9, the J gene TRBJ1-1, with D uncertain. Germline V lookup: CDR1 SGDLS, CDR2 YYNGEE. The CDR3 is made up of 14 amino acids. With 0 bases removed from V and 3 bases from J, the gap between germline ends came to 9 bases. The CDR3 bases are TGTGCCAGCAGCGTAGCATACGGGGACACTGAAGCTTTCTTT. This gives the protein CASSVAYGDTEAFF.

The sample holds many counts of this clonotype. The CDR3, as DNA: TGTGCCAGCAGCTTAAGGGTCTCCTACGAGCAGTACTTC. Residues: CASSLRVSYEQYF. The rearrangement uses TRBV7-8 and TRBJ2-7; D is undetermined. Trimming left V 2 bases short and J 0 bases short, with 5 bases between. The germline gives CDR1 SGHVS, CDR2 FQNEAQ. The CDR3 consists of 13 residues.

The chain employs TRBV25-1 and TRBJ2-1; 10 bases match TRBD1. V shed 6 bases and J 7 bases; nucleotides not matched to a gene: 6. Per the germline V gene, CDR1 is MGHDK and CDR2 is SYGVNS. This CDR3 region has 14 residues. CDR3 in DNA: TGTGCCAGCAGCCGGGACAGGGGTTGGAATGAGCAGTTCTTC. It specifies CASSRDRGWNEQFF.

The table lists this clonotype with many counts. V gene TRBV5-1 combines with J gene TRBJ2-2, with D tentatively TRBD1 or TRBD2 (6 bases each). The V gene's germline CDR1 is SGHRS and CDR2 YFSETQ. The CDR3 has 16 residues. Trimming shortened V by 0 bases and J by 5 bases, and 14 bases separated the two germline ends. The CDR3 here is CASSLDPRGGTGELFF. The DNA of the CDR3 is TGCGCCAGCAGCTTGGATCCCAGGGGAGGTACCGGGGAGCTGTTTTTT. Complete variable domain (other parts from reference TRBV5-1 and TRBJ2-2): KAGVTQTPRYLIKTRGQQVTLSCSPISGHRSVSWYQQTPGQGLQFLFEYFSETQRNKGNFPGRFSGRQFSNSRSEMNVSTLELGDSALYLCASSLDPRGGTGELFFGEGSRLTVL.

There are many counts of this clonotype. The chain is built from TRBV7-9 and TRBJ2-3; 8 bases match TRBD2. This CDR3 has 16 residues. Germline trimming cut 5 bases from V and 0 bases from J; bases unmatched to any gene: 7. Germline V gene lookup returns CDR1 SEHNR and CDR2 FQNEAQ (reference sequence). CDR3 sequence reads: CASSPAASGSTDTQYF. For the CDR3, the DNA is TGTGCCAGCAGCCCCGCGGCTAGCGGGAGCACAGATACGCAGTATTTT.

The chain links TRBV6-1 to TRBJ1-5; tentative D call: TRBD1 (5 bases). V lost 6 bases, J lost 4 bases, and 16 bases lay in between. This CDR3 contains 15 residues. In germline, CDR1 is MNHNS, CDR2 SASEGT. CDR3 bases: TGTGCCAGCAGGGCTCCTGGGGGTGGTAATCAGCCCCAGCATTTT. This codes for CASRAPGGGNQPQHF.

On this clonotype itself: The junction shows a germline mismatch at one end, possibly a read error. The V gene is TRBV3-1, the J gene TRBJ1-6; D might be TRBD1 (5 bases). The CDR3 loop spans 14 amino acids. Germline V gene sequence: CDR1 LGHDT, CDR2 YNNKEL (reference sequence). In DNA, the CDR3 is TGTGCCAGCAGCCCCACAGGAGGAGATTCACCCCTCAACTTT. It codes for CASSPTGGDSPLNF.

This clonotype was seen more than once but under ten times. The rearrangement uses TRBV20-1 and TRBJ2-1, with D unresolved. Germline values: CDR1 DFQATT, CDR2 SNEGSKA (reference sequence). V lost 3 bases, J lost 3 bases, and 15 bases lay in between. CDR3 length: 15 amino acids. As DNA, the CDR3 is TGCAGTGCTAGCCCGAGGCACCCTTTCTACAATGAGCAGTTCTTC. Encoded protein: CSASPRHPFYNEQFF.

This clonotype was counted only a few times. This chain connects TRBV3-1 to TRBJ1-1; D remains ambiguous. With 5 bases removed from V and 5 bases from J, the gap between germline ends came to 12 bases. Germline CDR1 and CDR2: LGHDT and YNNKEL (reference sequence). CDR3 length: 13 residues. The CDR3 bases are TGTGCCAGCAGCGGCGCTTCGGAAACTGAAGCTTTCTTT. It specifies CASSGASETEAFF.

This clonotype was counted at least ten times. The gene calls are TRBV20-1 and TRBJ1-2; 8 nucleotides agree with TRBD1. V shed 1 base, J shed 5 bases, and the junction held 6 bases outside the gene matches. The length of the CDR3 is 14 residues. Germline CDR1 DFQATT, CDR2 SNEGSKA (reference sequence). In DNA, the CDR3 is TGCAGTGCTAGAGTGGAGGACAGGGCTTATGGCTACACCTTC. This gives the protein CSARVEDRAYGYTF.

This clonotype has more than one count but fewer than ten. An end of the junction differs from the germline gene, which may be a read error. The rearrangement uses TRBV7-9 and TRBJ1-5, with D uncertain. Germline assignment: CDR1 SEHNR and CDR2 FQNEAQ (reference sequence). There are 14 residues in the CDR3. The CDR3 DNA sequence: TGTGCCAGCAGCTTAGCGGACGGTCCAACGCCCCAGAATTTT. It specifies CASSLADGPTPQNF.

In its sample, this clonotype was seen many times. The chain combines TRBV7-3 with TRBJ1-1, with D tentatively TRBD1 (5 bases). CDR1 SGHTA and CDR2 FQGTGA come from the germline V gene. Trimming cost V 2 bases and J 7 bases, with 11 bases left between them. CDR3 length equals 13 residues. CDR3 in DNA: TGTGCCAGCAGCTTATCTCGGGGCCGTGAAGCTTTCTTT. It codes for CASSLSRGREAFF.

This clonotype was counted between two and nine times. CDR3 coding DNA: TGTGCCAGCCCAATTCCTTCTGCCGGGCTGAATGAGCAGTTCTTC. Its translation is CASPIPSAGLNEQFF. The J gene is TRBJ2-1, the V gene TRBV6-1; no reliable D call. V gave up 8 bases and J gave up 7 bases, with 21 bases separating them. This CDR3 is 15 amino acids long. Germline CDR1 is MNHNS and CDR2 is SASEGT.

The chain has TRBV20-1 and TRBJ2-3; D might be TRBD2 (7 bases). CDR1 and CDR2 (germline): DFQATT, SNEGSKA (reference sequence). The V end was cut by 7 bases, the J end by 4 bases, with 18 bases between. This CDR3 is 14 amino acids long. As DNA, the CDR3 is TGCAGTGGTATCAGTGGGGGGGCCGCAGATACGCAGTATTTT. Its translation is CSGISGGAADTQYF.

The CDR3 DNA follows: TGTGCCAGCAGGGGACAGGGCGAATATGGCTACACCTTC. Translating it yields CASRGQGEYGYTF. The chain is built from TRBV12-3 or TRBV12-4 and TRBJ1-2, with 9 bases identical to TRBD1. The CDR3 length is 13 residues. J lost 5 bases, V lost 6 bases, and 4 bases had no gene match.

The chain employs TRBV10-3 and TRBJ1-2; no reliable D call. Germline CDR1 and CDR2: ENHRY and SYGVKD. The CDR3 length is 11 residues. The germline V and J ends were trimmed by 7 bases and 2 bases, with 5 bases remaining between them. The DNA of the CDR3 is TGTGCCATCAACCAGAACTATGGCTACACCTTC. Translating it yields CAINQNYGYTF.

This clonotype was counted at least ten times. CDR3 coding DNA: TGTGCCAGCAGCGTGGGACTAGCGGGGGGAAATTACAATGAGCAGTTCTTC. Its translation: CASSVGLAGGNYNEQFF. The gene calls are TRBV9 and TRBJ2-1; TRBD2 matches at 15 bases. The CDR3 is 17 amino acids. Germline-derived CDR1 and CDR2 are SGDLS and YYNGEE. V lost 2 bases to trimming and J lost 4 bases; unmatched junction nucleotides: 4.

This clonotype appeared many times. The V gene is TRBV24-1, the J gene TRBJ1-2, with a tentative D call TRBD1 (6 bases). V lost 3 bases and J lost 0, with 10 bases in between. The germline gives CDR1 KGHDR, CDR2 SFDVKD. The CDR3 is 15 amino acids. CDR3 DNA sequence: TGTGCCACCAGTGATCGATGGACAGCTAACTATGGCTACACCTTC. Translated, it gives CATSDRWTANYGYTF.

This clonotype was picked up many times. The chain joins TRBV12-3 or TRBV12-4 to TRBJ1-2, with no clear D. CDR3 size: 13 residues. The V gene lost 3 bases and the J gene lost 1 base, with 6 bases spanning the gap. CDR3 coding DNA: TGTGCCAGCAGTTTCGAAGTTAACTATGGCTACACCTTC. It translates to CASSFEVNYGYTF.

This clonotype has a count of ten or more. This chain connects TRBV28 to TRBJ2-7; no clear D. V lost 5 bases, J lost 0 bases, and 2 bases lay in between. Germline CDR1 is MDHEN and CDR2 is SYDVKM. CDR3 length: 11 amino acids. CDR3 DNA: TGTGCCAGCAGTAACTCCTACGAGCAGTACTTC. It yields the protein CASSNSYEQYF.

This clonotype was found many times. The rearrangement uses TRBV29-1 and TRBJ1-1, with D perhaps TRBD1 (6 bases). CDR3 length equals 13 residues. In germline, CDR1 is SQVTM, CDR2 ANQGSEA. V was shortened by 6 bases and J by 0 bases, with 11 bases between the two germline ends. CDR3 protein: CSVETGLNTEAFF. The CDR3 DNA sequence: TGCAGCGTCGAAACAGGGCTGAACACTGAAGCTTTCTTT.

This clonotype was detected many times. This chain uses TRBV15 with TRBJ2-7; tentatively, D is TRBD2 (6 bases). The CDR3 contains 16 residues. V dropped 2 bases and J dropped 6 bases, with 20 bases sitting between them. Germline V lookup: CDR1 LNHNV, CDR2 YYDKDF (reference sequence). The CDR3, as DNA: TGTGCCACCAGCAGATCCCGGGCAGGGAGGACTTCCGAGCAGTACTTC. Amino acid sequence: CATSRSRAGRTSEQYF. Complete variable domain (other parts from reference TRBV15 and TRBJ2-7): DAMVIQNPRYQVTQFGKPVTLSCSQTLNHNVMYWYQQKSSQAPKLLFHYYDKDFNNEADTPDNFQSRRPNTSFCFLDIRSPGLGDTAMYLCATSRSRAGRTSEQYFGPGTRLTVT.

This clonotype was counted at least ten times. The rearrangement uses TRBV6-1 and TRBJ2-2, with 10 bases aligning to TRBD2. The V gene end was trimmed by 4 bases and the J gene end by 1 base; junction bases not matched to a gene: 0. The CDR3 covers 15 residues. Germline-derived CDR1 and CDR2 are MNHNS and SASEGT. CDR3 in DNA: TGTGCCAGCAGTGGACTAGCGGGGAACACCGGGGAGCTGTTTTTT. Its protein product is CASSGLAGNTGELFF.

Many counts were recorded for this clonotype. The chain links TRBV12-3 or TRBV12-4 to TRBJ1-2; D call uncertain. Trimming took 3 bases from V and 8 from J, leaving 13 bases between them. This CDR3 contains 13 residues. The CDR3 sequence: CASSFIYLGGYTF. The DNA for the CDR3 is TGTGCCAGCAGTTTCATCTACTTGGGGGGCTACACCTTC.

This clonotype came up many times. The chain combines TRBV5-1 with TRBJ2-7; D ambiguous. V was cut by 6 bases and J by 3 bases, with 10 bases left in between. The CDR3 is 12 residues long. Germline lookup yields CDR1 SGHRS and CDR2 YFSETQ. This CDR3 reads CASTDTLYEQYF. Here the CDR3 DNA reads TGCGCCAGCACCGACACTCTCTACGAGCAGTACTTC.

The table lists this clonotype with many counts. The V gene is TRBV18, the J gene TRBJ2-5, with 9 bases identical to TRBD1. Germline values: CDR1 KGHSH, CDR2 LQKENI. The CDR3 totals 14 residues. Trimming at V came to 3 bases and at J to 4 bases, leaving 3 bases not matched to a gene. DNA for the CDR3: TGTGCCAGCTCACCGGGACAGGGCTTAGAGACCCAGTACTTC. Translating gives CASSPGQGLETQYF. Variable domain in full (rest from reference TRBV18 and TRBJ2-5): NAGVMQNPRHLVRRRGQEARLRCSPMKGHSHVYWYRQLPEEGLKFMVYLQKENIIDESGMPKERFSAEFPKEGPSILRIQQVVRGDSAAYFCASSPGQGLETQYFGPGTRLLVL.

This clonotype was found many times. A much more abundant neighbour one base away suggests this may be a read error. V is TRBV12-3 or TRBV12-4 and J is TRBJ2-1; D possibly uses TRBD1 or TRBD2 (6 bases each). The CDR3 contains 12 residues. V was clipped by 6 bases and J by 10 bases, with 13 bases between them. In DNA, the CDR3 is TGTGCCAGCAGAACAGGGCGGGACGAGCAGTTCTTC. As protein: CASRTGRDEQFF.

This clonotype was counted between two and nine times. The chain has TRBV24-1 and TRBJ2-5, with D possibly matching TRBD1 (6 bases). V lost 3 bases and J lost 4, with 14 bases in between. The CDR3 is made up of 15 amino acids. Germline CDR1 is KGHDR and CDR2 is SFDVKD. CDR3 residues: CATSDPTGGGETQYF. CDR3 in DNA: TGTGCCACCAGTGATCCGACAGGAGGTGGAGAGACCCAGTACTTC.